Below, 22 T cell receptor beta chains from the same sample are listed, as sequenced in a study of shared T cell receptors in the human thymus. The assay was immunoSEQ multiplex PCR, and TCRdb's table has in-frame clones only and misses some. The profile shows roughly 700,000 clones, approximately 90% of them singletons. This sample also belongs to another study, concerning human thymus T cells.

The sample consisted of thymocytes. The receptors originated from a boy less than two years old with a congenital heart defect.

This clone is a singleton in its sample. The rearrangement joins TRBV6-6 to TRBJ1-5, with TRBD1 identical over 11 bases. CDR3 length: 16 amino acids. V lost 2 bases to trimming and J lost 5 bases; unmatched junction nucleotides: 5. Germline CDR1 is MNHNY and CDR2 is SVGAGI (reference sequence). In DNA, the CDR3 is TGTGCCAGCAGTTACAGGGGACAGGGGGGACATCAGCCCCAGCATTTT. Its translation: CASSYRGQGGHQPQHF.

The rearrangement links TRBV27 to TRBJ2-1, with no clear D. V lost 1 base to trimming and J lost 7 bases, with 11 bases between them. This CDR3 region has 14 residues. Germline V lookup: CDR1 MNHEY, CDR2 SMNVEV (reference sequence). CDR3 amino acids: CASSLFSRWNEQFF. CDR3 coding DNA: TGTGCCAGCAGTTTATTTTCCAGGTGGAATGAGCAGTTCTTC.

This chain joins TRBV6-5 and TRBJ2-7; D perhaps matches TRBD1 (6 bases). The CDR3 consists of 14 residues. The V end was cut by 2 bases, the J end by 2 bases, with 10 bases between. Looked up from germline, CDR1 is MNHEY and CDR2 is SVGAGI. CDR3 sequence reads: CASSYRQGTYEQYF. CDR3 nucleotide sequence: TGTGCCAGCAGTTACCGGCAGGGGACCTACGAGCAGTACTTC.

The chain has TRBV4-3 and TRBJ2-7, with 9 nucleotides matching TRBD1. J was trimmed by 3 bases and V by 0 bases; bases with no gene match: 3. Germline V gene data show CDR1 as LGHNA and CDR2 as YSLEER. The CDR3 spans 15 residues. The CDR3 sequence: CASSQEAGQGYEQYF. DNA for the CDR3: TGCGCCAGCAGCCAAGAGGCGGGACAGGGCTACGAGCAGTACTTC.

The genes are TRBV27 and TRBJ1-4, with a tentative D call TRBD1 (6 bases). CDR1 is MNHEY and CDR2 is SMNVEV in the germline V gene (reference sequence). The CDR3 is 15 residues long. Trimming pared 5 bases from V and 1 base from J, leaving 11 bases between. CDR3 sequence (DNA): TGTGCCAGCAGTGCCAGGGGCTTAACTAATGAAAAACTGTTTTTT. It codes for CASSARGLTNEKLFF.

The chain employs TRBV4-2 and TRBJ2-3; possibly TRBD2 for D (5 bases). Between the trimmed V and J ends, which lost 0 bases and 0 bases, there was a span of 13 bases. Germline V gene data show CDR1 as LGHNA and CDR2 as YNFKEQ. The length of the CDR3 is 17 residues. CDR3 loop: CASSQDLARDSTDTQYF. As DNA, the CDR3 is TGTGCCAGCAGCCAAGATCTTGCCCGGGATAGCACAGATACGCAGTATTTT.

The chain has TRBV29-1 and TRBJ2-1; TRBD2 agrees at 9 bases. This CDR3 contains 16 residues. Trimming removed 1 base from V and 7 bases from J; junction bases left unmatched: 11. Germline V CDR1 and CDR2: SQVTM, ANQGSEA. As DNA, the CDR3 is TGCAGCGTTGAAGTTGTAGTGGCGGGAGGGCTAAATGAGCAGTTCTTC. Amino acids: CSVEVVVAGGLNEQFF.

The chain employs TRBV5-4 and TRBJ2-2; 10 bases are a match to TRBD2. The CDR3 covers 15 residues. CDR1 is SGHNT and CDR2 is YYREEE in the germline V gene (reference sequence). Trimming took 2 bases from V and 4 from J; bases not matched to a gene: 2. The CDR3 protein is CASSFLAGGTGELFF. In nucleotides, the CDR3 is TGTGCCAGCAGCTTCTTAGCGGGAGGCACCGGGGAGCTGTTTTTT.

The rearrangement joins TRBV5-1 to TRBJ1-2; 7 bases align to TRBD1. CDR3 length: 12 residues. The ends lost 5 bases at V and 4 bases at J; junction bases unmatched: 2. Germline V gene sequence: CDR1 SGHRS, CDR2 YFSETQ. The DNA of the CDR3 is TGCGCCAGCAGATCAGGGGGCTATGGCTACACCTTC. It yields the protein CASRSGGYGYTF.

The chain couples TRBV11-3 to TRBJ2-7; D may be TRBD2 (5 bases). Trimming left V 5 bases short and J 2 bases short, with 13 bases between. The V gene's germline CDR1 is SGHNT and CDR2 YENEEA. The CDR3 length is 14 residues. The CDR3: CASSPRVATYEQYF. CDR3 coding DNA: TGTGCCAGCAGCCCGCGGGTGGCTACCTACGAGCAGTACTTC.

The CDR3 DNA reads TGTGCCAGCAGCTTAGATCTAGCGGGAGGGCCGTCTGTGGTGGAAGAGACCCAGTACTTC. Its translation: CASSLDLAGGPSVVEETQYF. This sequence joins TRBV11-2 and TRBJ2-5; 12 bases match TRBD2. The CDR3 totals 20 residues. Germline V gene data show CDR1 as SGHAT and CDR2 as FQNNGV. V was clipped by 0 bases and J by 3 bases; unmatched bases: 14.

The gene calls are TRBV10-3 and TRBJ2-1; 10 nucleotides agree with TRBD2. Germline trimming cut 8 bases from V and 7 bases from J; bases unmatched to any gene: 8. Germline CDR1 ENHRY, CDR2 SYGVKD. The CDR3 is made up of 14 amino acids. The DNA for the CDR3 is TGTGCCATCGGGCCTAGCGGGAGTAGTAATGAGCAGTTCTTC. This translates into CAIGPSGSSNEQFF.

The chain combines TRBV4-3 with TRBJ2-1, with 16 nucleotides matching TRBD2. The CDR3 sequence is 19 residues long. The trim removed 1 base at V and 3 bases at J, leaving 6 bases unmatched. Germline V gene data show CDR1 as LGHNA and CDR2 as YSLEER. The CDR3 region has the DNA TGCGCCAGCAGCCAAGGATTGGGACTAGCGGGAGGGGTCTACAATGAGCAGTTCTTC. Translation: CASSQGLGLAGGVYNEQFF.

The chain has TRBV4-1 and TRBJ2-3; no reliable D call. The V gene lost 2 bases and the J gene lost 6 bases, with 6 bases spanning the gap. This CDR3 region has 12 residues. CDR1 and CDR2 (germline): MGHRA, YSYEKL. The CDR3 DNA follows: TGCGCCAGCAGCCAAATGGGCGATACGCAGTATTTT. Translation gives CASSQMGDTQYF.

The rearrangement uses TRBV4-1 and TRBJ2-2, with 14 bases fitting TRBD2. Germline CDR1 and CDR2: MGHRA and YSYEKL. The CDR3 runs 16 residues. J was trimmed by 6 bases and V by 1 base; bases with no gene match: 1. The CDR3 sequence: CASSQGLAGGPGELFF. CDR3 DNA sequence: TGCGCCAGCAGCCAAGGACTAGCGGGAGGGCCCGGGGAGCTGTTTTTT.

The rearrangement links TRBV29-1 to TRBJ2-3; 8 bases align to TRBD2. Trimming took 5 bases from V and 2 from J; bases not matched to a gene: 6. CDR3 length: 14 amino acids. Germline V gene data show CDR1 as SQVTM and CDR2 as ANQGSEA. This chain's CDR3 is CSVLLAGLTDTQYF. CDR3 coding DNA: TGCAGCGTTCTCCTAGCGGGCCTCACAGATACGCAGTATTTT.

V is TRBV30 and J is TRBJ1-2; 8 bases fit TRBD1. The CDR3 has 15 amino acids. Trimming took 1 base from V and 6 from J; bases not matched to a gene: 10. Germline loops: CDR1 GTSNPN, CDR2 SVGIG (reference sequence). The CDR3 sequence is CAWSEAPTGVNGYTF. The CDR3 DNA is TGTGCCTGGAGTGAAGCCCCGACAGGGGTGAATGGCTACACCTTC.

The J gene is TRBJ2-7, the V gene TRBV6-1; no clear D. Trimming removed 3 bases at V and 4 bases at J, with 4 bases between. The CDR3 has 11 residues. Germline CDR1 MNHNS, CDR2 SASEGT. Written as DNA, the CDR3 is TGTGCCAGCAGTGACGGGTACGAGCAGTACTTC. The encoded protein is CASSDGYEQYF.

The chain combines TRBV27 with TRBJ1-3; no clear D. V dropped 4 bases and J dropped 9 bases, with 10 bases sitting between them. This CDR3 has 12 amino acids. From germline, CDR1 is MNHEY and CDR2 SMNVEV (reference sequence). CDR3: CASSSLAGTIYF. In DNA, the CDR3 is TGTGCCAGCAGTTCCCTCGCGGGCACCATATATTTT.

In this sample, this clone turned up a few times. V gene TRBV7-9 combines with J gene TRBJ1-1; 9 bases are a match to TRBD1. CDR3 length equals 14 residues. V shed 2 bases, J shed 3 bases, and the junction held 1 base outside the gene matches. CDR1 is SEHNR and CDR2 is FQNEAQ in the germline V gene (reference sequence). The DNA of the CDR3 is TGTGCCAGCAGCTTATACAGGGGGCACACTGAAGCTTTCTTT. The encoded protein is CASSLYRGHTEAFF.

The chain recombines TRBV4-3 with TRBJ2-3, with 9 nucleotides matching TRBD2. This CDR3 has 17 amino acids. V lost 3 bases and J lost 2; bases outside the gene matches: 9. Looked up from germline, CDR1 is LGHNA and CDR2 is YSLEER. In DNA, the CDR3 is TGCGCCAGCAGCCAGGTGGAAGCGGGAGGATACACAGATACGCAGTATTTT. Translation: CASSQVEAGGYTDTQYF.

The V and J genes are TRBV28 and TRBJ2-2; 7 bases are a match to TRBD2. This CDR3 has 16 residues. The V gene's germline CDR1 is MDHEN and CDR2 SYDVKM. Trimming took 3 bases from V and 5 from J; bases not matched to a gene: 9. The CDR3 DNA sequence: TGTGCCAGCAGTTTCCTCGCTCGCGGGGGTACCGGGGAGCTGTTTTTT. As protein: CASSFLARGGTGELFF. Using reference TRBV28 and TRBJ2-2 for the parts outside the CDR3, the full variable domain is DVKVTQSSRYLVKRTGEKVFLECVQDMDHENMFWYRQDPGLGLRLIYFSYDVKMKEKGDIPEGYSVSREKKERFSLILESASTNQTSMYLCASSFLARGGTGELFFGEGSRLTVL.